The 21 T cell receptor beta chains listed next were all sequenced from one sample in a study of blood T cell repertoires in COVID-19. Data came from immunoSEQ multiplex PCR; TCRdb stores just in-frame clones and leaves some out. The table lists more than 80,000 clones, 75% to 90% of them singletons. The sequencing sample was made of peripheral blood. The receptor set was obtained from an elderly man with acute or convalescent COVID-19.

The chain carries TRBV6-1 and TRBJ2-5; 12 nucleotides agree with TRBD2. The CDR3 runs to 15 residues. V lost 2 bases and J lost 3; bases outside the gene matches: 1. Germline V gene sequence: CDR1 MNHNS, CDR2 SASEGT. The CDR3 sequence: CASSELAGGEETQYF. For the CDR3, the DNA is TGTGCCAGCAGTGAACTAGCGGGGGGGGAAGAGACCCAGTACTTC.

The chain joins TRBV5-1 to TRBJ2-5; TRBD1 agrees at 7 bases. Germline CDR1 and CDR2: SGHRS and YFSETQ. CDR3 size: 15 residues. J lost 2 bases, V lost 2 bases, and 6 bases had no gene match. CDR3 in DNA: TGCGCCAGCAGCTTCGGGACAGTCAAACAAGAGACCCAGTACTTC. Protein product: CASSFGTVKQETQYF.

V and J are TRBV6-2 or TRBV6-3 and TRBJ2-7, with D possibly TRBD2 on 5 matching bases. There are 16 residues in the CDR3. Deletions cut 0 bases from V and 3 bases from J, with 15 bases between. Germline V gene lookup returns CDR1 MNHEY and CDR2 SVGEGT. Here the CDR3 reads CASSYSTGWGYYEQYF. The DNA for the CDR3 is TGTGCCAGCAGTTACTCAACGGGATGGGGATACTACGAGCAGTACTTC.

The chain has TRBV11-3 and TRBJ2-3, with TRBD2 matching over 8 bases. This CDR3 has 16 amino acids. Unmatched junction bases numbered 9, after V lost 1 base and J lost 6 bases. Germline CDR1 is SGHNT and CDR2 is YENEEA. CDR3 DNA sequence: TGTGCCAGCAGCTTAGGGAGGGGTAGCGGGACCGATACGCAGTATTTT. As protein: CASSLGRGSGTDTQYF.

The rearrangement uses TRBV5-4 and TRBJ2-1; 7 bases match TRBD1. CDR1 SGHNT and CDR2 YYREEE come from the germline V gene (reference sequence). CDR3 length: 16 amino acids. V gave up 0 bases and J gave up 2 bases; unmatched junction bases: 5. The CDR3 DNA reads as TGTGCCAGCAGCTTGGGAACAGGGGCCACCTACAATGAGCAGTTCTTC. This translates into CASSLGTGATYNEQFF. Full variable domain (remainder filled in from reference TRBV5-4 and TRBJ2-1): ETGVTQSPTHLIKTRGQQVTLRCSSQSGHNTVSWYQQALGQGPQFIFQYYREEENGRGNFPPRFSGLQFPNYSSELNVNALELDDSALYLCASSLGTGATYNEQFFGPGTRLTVL.

The table lists this clone with a count of one. The chain couples TRBV9 to TRBJ2-6, with 7 bases aligning to TRBD1. The CDR3 loop spans 17 amino acids. V lost 0 bases, J lost 0 bases, and 3 bases stayed unmatched. CDR1 is SGDLS and CDR2 is YYNGEE in the germline V gene. DNA of the CDR3: TGTGCCAGCAGCGTAGGGACAGGTCGCTCTGGGGCCAACGTCCTGACTTTC. This codes for CASSVGTGRSGANVLTF.

The chain combines TRBV5-4 with TRBJ1-2, with D possibly matching TRBD1 (5 bases). Between the trimmed V and J ends, which lost 4 bases and 5 bases, there was a span of 18 bases. The CDR3 length is 15 residues. Germline values: CDR1 SGHNT, CDR2 YYREEE (reference sequence). CDR3 sequence: CASSTPTERSYGYTF. CDR3 coding DNA: TGTGCCAGCAGCACGCCGACAGAAAGATCGTATGGCTACACCTTC.

The J gene is TRBJ2-1, the V gene TRBV28, with D possibly TRBD2 on 6 matching bases. Between the trimmed V and J ends, which lost 7 bases and 9 bases, there was a span of 19 bases. The CDR3 totals 14 residues. The V gene's germline CDR1 is MDHEN and CDR2 SYDVKM. DNA of the CDR3: TGTGCCAGCAAGGGAGCGGGTTTGTGGGGTGAGCAGTTCTTC. Translation gives CASKGAGLWGEQFF.

V is TRBV5-8 and J is TRBJ1-5; D is possibly TRBD1 (5 bases). CDR1 is SGHTS and CDR2 is YDEGEE in the germline V gene. Trimming left V 4 bases short and J 7 bases short, with 15 bases between. This CDR3 has 14 amino acids. CDR3 in amino acids: CASSPGGLGQPQHF. The CDR3 DNA reads as TGTGCCAGCAGCCCCGGGGGACTCGGCCAGCCCCAGCATTTT.

J is TRBJ1-2 and V is TRBV28, with 7 positions matching TRBD1. CDR3 length equals 14 residues. CDR1 and CDR2 (germline): MDHEN, SYDVKM. Germline trimming cut 4 bases from V and 3 bases from J; bases unmatched to any gene: 5. The CDR3, as DNA: TGTGCCAGCAGTTCGAGGACAGGAGACTATGGCTACACCTTC. Protein product: CASSSRTGDYGYTF.

The rearrangement links TRBV6-6 to TRBJ2-2; 10 nucleotides match TRBD1. Losses at the gene ends were 5 bases for V and 7 bases for J; bases not matched to a gene: 10. CDR3 length equals 16 residues. The V gene's germline CDR1 is MNHNY and CDR2 SVGAGI (reference sequence). The CDR3 protein is CASSPRQGAVFGELFF. The CDR3 DNA reads TGTGCCAGCAGTCCTAGACAGGGGGCAGTCTTCGGGGAGCTGTTTTTT.

In this sample, this clone turned up a few times. CDR3 protein: CASSVYQGGTGQPQHF. The CDR3 DNA reads as TGTGCCAGCAGTGTATATCAGGGTGGTACGGGTCAGCCCCAGCATTTT. This chain joins TRBV2 and TRBJ1-5; D perhaps matches TRBD1 (5 bases). This CDR3 spans 16 amino acids. Germline loops: CDR1 SNHLY, CDR2 FYNNEI. Deletions cut 4 bases from V and 6 bases from J, with 19 bases between.

This clone appeared a few times. The chain joins TRBV7-9 to TRBJ1-2; TRBD1 matches 7 bases. Germline V gene lookup returns CDR1 SEHNR and CDR2 FQNEAQ (reference sequence). The V segment lost 5 bases and the J segment 2 bases; nucleotides outside the gene matches: 8. The CDR3 is 15 amino acids. CDR3: CASSRDRGLNYGYTF. Here the CDR3 DNA reads TGTGCCAGCAGCCGGGACAGAGGGCTCAACTATGGCTACACCTTC.

The chain links TRBV10-3 to TRBJ2-1, with D possibly TRBD1 on 6 matching bases. With 5 bases removed from V and 7 bases from J, the gap between germline ends came to 9 bases. Looked up from germline, CDR1 is ENHRY and CDR2 is SYGVKD. CDR3 length: 12 amino acids. The CDR3 is CAISIQGNEQFF. CDR3 nucleotides: TGTGCCATCAGTATACAGGGAAATGAGCAGTTCTTC.

The chain is built from TRBV9 and TRBJ2-1, with D maybe TRBD2 (6 bases). This CDR3 comprises 16 residues. Trimming stripped 2 bases from V and 1 base from J, with 13 bases between. The germline V gene encodes CDR1 SGDLS and CDR2 YYNGEE. In nucleotides, the CDR3 is TGTGCCAGCAGCGTTTACGGGAGTGGTTCCTACAATGAGCAGTTCTTC. It codes for CASSVYGSGSYNEQFF.

This clone appeared once. The chain carries TRBV30 and TRBJ2-1; 9 bases align to TRBD2. This CDR3 region has 12 residues. The V gene end was trimmed by 3 bases and the J gene end by 16 bases; junction bases not matched to a gene: 10. Per the germline V gene, CDR1 is GTSNPN and CDR2 is SVGIG (reference sequence). The CDR3 sequence is CAWSDPSGLAFF. The CDR3 nucleotides read TGTGCCTGGAGCGACCCCTCGGGACTAGCTTTCTTC. The full variable domain, in which reference TRBV30 and TRBJ2-1 provide the parts outside the CDR3, is SQTIHQWPATLVQPVGSPLSLECTVEGTSNPNLYWYRQAAGRGLQLLFYSVGIGQISSEVPQNLSASRPQDRQFILSSKKLLLSDSGFYLCAWSDPSGLAFFGPGTRLTVL.

The V call is TRBV7-9, the J call TRBJ2-3; 7 bases are shared with TRBD2. This CDR3 region has 14 residues. J lost 2 bases, V lost 4 bases, and 3 bases had no gene match. The V gene's germline CDR1 is SEHNR and CDR2 FQNEAQ (reference sequence). The chain's CDR3 is CASSWDYHTDTQYF. The CDR3 DNA reads TGTGCCAGCAGCTGGGACTATCACACAGATACGCAGTATTTT.

This clone was observed a few times. The genes are TRBV10-3 and TRBJ2-6; 12 bases are a match to TRBD1. The CDR3 has 15 residues. Germline lookup yields CDR1 ENHRY and CDR2 SYGVKD. V lost 9 bases, J lost 3 bases, and 3 bases stayed unmatched. CDR3 DNA sequence: TGTGCCATGGGACAGGGGGCATATGGGGCCAACGTCCTGACTTTC. This codes for CAMGQGAYGANVLTF.

The chain joins TRBV25-1 to TRBJ1-4; TRBD1 matches at 9 bases. CDR3 length equals 17 residues. CDR1 and CDR2 (germline): MGHDK, SYGVNS. V lost 5 bases to trimming and J lost 10 bases; unmatched junction nucleotides: 17. CDR3 nucleotides: TGTGCCAGCAGTCAGACAGGGGGACAACTAATGGTTGGAAAACTGTTTTTT. Amino acids: CASSQTGGQLMVGKLFF.

The J gene is TRBJ1-4, the V gene TRBV7-9; 12 bases line up with TRBD1. This CDR3 has 15 amino acids. Germline loops: CDR1 SEHNR, CDR2 FQNEAQ (reference sequence). Losses at the gene ends were 5 bases for V and 6 bases for J; bases not matched to a gene: 4. CDR3 sequence (DNA): TGTGCCAGCAGCCCTGGGACAGGGGGCGATGAAAAACTGTTTTTT. Protein: CASSPGTGGDEKLFF.

This clone was picked up one time. V and J are TRBV28 and TRBJ1-2; the match to TRBD1 covers 9 bases. The germline gives CDR1 MDHEN, CDR2 SYDVKM. The CDR3 spans 14 residues. V lost 7 bases to trimming and J lost 3 bases; unmatched junction nucleotides: 6. The CDR3 coding sequence is TGTGCCAGCAATACAGGGGGCCCCCACTATGGCTACACCTTC. This encodes CASNTGGPHYGYTF.